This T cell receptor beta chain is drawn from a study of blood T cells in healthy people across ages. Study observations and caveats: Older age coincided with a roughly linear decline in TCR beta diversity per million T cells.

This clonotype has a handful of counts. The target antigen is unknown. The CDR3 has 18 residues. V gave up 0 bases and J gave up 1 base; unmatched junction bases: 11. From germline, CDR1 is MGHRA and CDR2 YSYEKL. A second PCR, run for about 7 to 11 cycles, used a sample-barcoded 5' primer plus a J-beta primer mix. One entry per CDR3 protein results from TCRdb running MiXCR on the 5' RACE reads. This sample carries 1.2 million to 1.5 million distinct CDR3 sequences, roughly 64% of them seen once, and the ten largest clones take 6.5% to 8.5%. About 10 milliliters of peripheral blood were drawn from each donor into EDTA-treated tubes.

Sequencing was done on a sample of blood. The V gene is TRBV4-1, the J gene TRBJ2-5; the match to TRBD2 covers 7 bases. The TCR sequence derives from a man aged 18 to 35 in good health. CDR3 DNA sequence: TGCGCCAGCAGCCAAGATCGGGCTAGCGGAGAACTCCAAGAGACCCAGTACTTC. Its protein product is CASSQDRASGELQETQYF.